These T cell receptor beta chains were read from a single sample in a study of cytomegalovirus exposure and HLA in healthy donors. Sequencing used immunoSEQ multiplex PCR; TCRdb keeps in-frame clones, though not all of them. The sample includes 100,000 to 140,000 clones, around 67% seen only once; the top ten take 11% to 15%. Sequenced sample: PBMCs. The origin of the receptors is a woman between 40 and 50 years old in good health and CMV-seropositive. Each CDR3 is given with its conserved first and last residue. Clone size is shown for a subset of rows, as once, few, many or a class of expanded clone.

j_call clone_size v_call cdr3_aa
TRBJ1-6 - TRBV18 CASSPGPYNSPLHF
TRBJ1-1 few TRBV5-8 CASSLGLGNTEAFF
TRBJ1-1 - TRBV29-1 CSVGPILNTEAFF
TRBJ1-5 - TRBV2 CASSEQGHSNQPQHF
TRBJ1-2 - TRBV2 CASSTDRVGGYTF
TRBJ1-2 - TRBV10-3 CAISSGQANYGYTF
TRBJ2-5 - TRBV29-1 CSVGVTGLQETQYF
TRBJ1-2 once TRBV5-1 CASSDGTGYGYTF
TRBJ2-5 - TRBV5-1 CASRTSEGNQGTQYF
TRBJ1-1 - TRBV7-3 CASSLTAGVTEAFF
TRBJ2-5 - TRBV5-1 CASSLGDREQETQYF
TRBJ1-3 - TRBV7-2 CASSFGDFSGNTIYF
TRBJ1-1 - TRBV10-3 CAISVQKNTEAFF
TRBJ2-5 - TRBV10-3 CAISDQTRFGTQYF
TRBJ1-5 few TRBV30 CAWSYGQGYQPQHF
TRBJ1-5 - TRBV5-1 CASSSQGGQPQHF
TRBJ1-2 - TRBV7-9 CASSHGQNYGYTF
TRBJ1-2 - TRBV7-9 CASTNTGNYGYTF
TRBJ1-2 - TRBV21-1 CASSTTGSYGYTF
TRBJ2-7 - TRBV12-5 CASGSRDTLYEQYF
TRBJ1-5 - TRBV6-5 CASSYTGGNQPQHF
TRBJ2-7 once TRBV5-6 CASSSFYEQYF
TRBJ1-3 - TRBV6-6 CASSFQGSSGNTIYF
TRBJ1-2 - TRBV30 CAWSLQAFYGYTF
TRBJ1-5 - TRBV6-6 CASSPTGLSNQPQHF
TRBJ1-4 - TRBV12-5 CASGLGSTTNEKLFF
TRBJ1-6 - TRBV2 CASSPDSSYNSPLHF